This TCR beta chain originates from a study of blood T cell repertoires in COVID-19. Overall study: Whether acute or convalescent, the COVID-19 samples came from the United States, Italy and Spain. PBMCs, B-cell-depleted T cells, or T cells were the source of the cDNA or gDNA that made up the material.

Authors' data handling: Estimated nucleated cell counts came from reference gene primer amplification. Some clones are missing from TCRdb's copy, which holds only in-frame ones; the method was immunoSEQ multiplex PCR. Clone size and the V and J calls come from that table; the DNA yielded D and trimming. This sample carries 350,000 to 450,000 clones, around 87% of them seen once, and the ten largest clones take about 2.9%. V was clipped by 0 bases and J by 0 bases, with 4 bases between them. Germline lookup yields CDR1 SGHTA and CDR2 FQGNSA. The CDR3 contains 14 residues. The sample consisted of peripheral blood. The clonotype was recovered from a human donor in a cohort sampled during active COVID-19. The genes are TRBV7-2 and TRBJ2-3, with D unresolved. The CDR3 loop reads CASSLAISTDTQYF. The CDR3 DNA reads TGTGCCAGCAGCTTAGCAATAAGCACAGATACGCAGTATTTT. The full variable domain, rest sourced from reference TRBV7-2 and TRBJ2-3, is GAGVSQSPSNKVTEKGKDVELRCDPISGHTALYWYRQSLGQGLEFLIYFQGNSAPDKSGLPSDRFSAERTGGSVSTLTIQRTQQEDSAVYLCASSLAISTDTQYFGPGTRLTVL.